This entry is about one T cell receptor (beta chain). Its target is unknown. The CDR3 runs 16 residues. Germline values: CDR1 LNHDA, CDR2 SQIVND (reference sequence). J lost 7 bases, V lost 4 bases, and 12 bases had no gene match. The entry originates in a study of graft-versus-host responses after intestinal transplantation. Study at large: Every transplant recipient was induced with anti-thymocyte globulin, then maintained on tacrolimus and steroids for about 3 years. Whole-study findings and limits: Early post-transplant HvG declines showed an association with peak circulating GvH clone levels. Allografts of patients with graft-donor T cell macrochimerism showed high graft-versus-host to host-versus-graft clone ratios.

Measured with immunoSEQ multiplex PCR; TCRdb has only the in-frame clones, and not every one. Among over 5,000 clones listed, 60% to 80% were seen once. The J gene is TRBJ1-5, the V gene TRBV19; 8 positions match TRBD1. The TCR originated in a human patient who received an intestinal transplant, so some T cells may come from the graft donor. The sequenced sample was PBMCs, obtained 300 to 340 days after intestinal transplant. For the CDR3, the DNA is TGTGCCAGTAGTAGCGTTGTTGGGACAGGCAGACAGCCCCAGCATTTT. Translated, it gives CASSSVVGTGRQPQHF.